This T cell receptor beta chain was sequenced in a study of T cells in Graves' hyperthyroidism and ophthalmopathy. Study-level findings and limits: From stable hyperthyroidism, ophthalmopathy was set apart by a 13 V-J model.

In the case of this clonotype: What it recognizes is unknown.

TCR beta CDR3 region amplification was performed from RNA transcripts. First-round RT-PCR of the TCR CDR3 relied on the HTBI primer set. Using its own MiXCR run on the multiplex PCR reads, TCRdb lists one record per CDR3 protein. The table includes almost 350,000 distinct CDR3 sequences, 18% detected once. The study included ophthalmopathy patients with Clinical Activity Score at least 3, NOSPECS grade at least 4 and duration under 3 months. With 11 bases clipped from V and 3 bases from J, the junction kept 12 bases outside the gene matches. This CDR3 has 16 residues. Germline V gives CDR1 SGHVS, CDR2 FQNEAQ.

The sample taken for sequencing was blood. The rearrangement links TRBV7-8 to TRBJ2-5; 13 bases map to TRBD2. This sequence was found in a woman in her forties with Graves' ophthalmopathy. The CDR3 loop reads CAALPGLAGMKETQYF. The CDR3 DNA reads TGTGCCGCTCTTCCGGGACTAGCGGGGATGAAAGAGACCCAGTACTTC.